This record looks at one T cell receptor beta chain sequence and its context. CDR1 and CDR2 (germline): LNHDA, SQIVND (reference sequence). The CDR3 is 15 residues long. Trimming cost V 3 bases and J 0 bases, with 11 bases left between them. This specimen belongs to a study of T cell responses to AZD1222 COVID-19 vaccine. Produced via immunoSEQ multiplex PCR; TCRdb's table is partial and in-frame only. The sample has under 150,000 clones, more than 85% seen once. This chain joins TRBV19 and TRBJ1-1; D remains ambiguous. Sequencing used peripheral blood, obtained on day 0 of AZD1222 vaccination. The origin of this receptor is an adult in good health. The CDR3 protein is CASSMVQEVNTEAFF. CDR3 DNA: TGTGCCAGTAGTATGGTTCAGGAGGTGAACACTGAAGCTTTCTTT.